The 7 T cell receptor beta chains below come from one sample, sequenced in a study of regulatory T cells in long-lasting Graves disease. Documented time point: persistent/refractory GD, antithyroid drugs over 5 years with positive TRAb. The TCR library was made from RNA that had been extracted from PBMCs in TRIzol. Relying on iRepertoire HTBI primers and Arm-PCR of CDR3 regions, the team built TCR beta libraries. TCRdb re-called the multiplex PCR reads with MiXCR, one entry per CDR3 protein. The data show 390,000 or so distinct CDR3 sequences, 23% seen once. The material sequenced was peripheral blood mononuclear cells (PBMCs), taken when the disease was refractory, from a patient treated with antithyroid drugs. The receptor set was obtained from a woman aged 40 to 49 with Graves disease.

This clonotype was found a few times. The V gene is TRBV13, the J gene TRBJ2-2, with 8 bases that match TRBD1. Germline trimming cut 1 base from V and 4 bases from J; bases unmatched to any gene: 11. Germline lookup yields CDR1 PRHDT and CDR2 FYEKMQ (reference sequence). The CDR3 runs to 18 residues. The CDR3 region is CASSLAVGTGFRTGELFF. In nucleotides, the CDR3 is TGTGCCAGCAGCTTAGCTGTGGGGACAGGATTTCGCACCGGGGAGCTGTTTTTT.

The table lists this clonotype with a few counts. The chain links TRBV9 to TRBJ2-7, with D maybe TRBD2 (6 bases). In germline, CDR1 is SGDLS, CDR2 YYNGEE. V lost 4 bases and J 0 bases, leaving 11 bases between the germline ends. The CDR3 covers 14 residues. Here the CDR3 reads CASSFRESSYEQYF. The DNA of the CDR3 is TGTGCCAGCAGCTTCCGGGAGTCCTCCTACGAGCAGTACTTC.

Comment on this clonotype: A much larger clone lies a single base off, so this may be a read error. The CDR3 DNA follows: TGTGCCACCAGCAGAGATGAGGGACTGCAAGAGACCCGGTACTTC. It specifies CATSRDEGLQETRYF. The rearrangement links TRBV15 to TRBJ2-5; the D gene is possibly TRBD2 (6 bases). Per the germline V gene, CDR1 is LNHNV and CDR2 is YYDKDF (reference sequence). There are 15 residues in the CDR3.

At least ten counts were recorded for this clonotype. The V and J genes are TRBV11-2 and TRBJ2-7; TRBD1 is a possible D gene (5 bases). From germline, CDR1 is SGHAT and CDR2 FQNNGV. V was pared by 9 bases and J by 2 bases, with 11 bases between. The CDR3 extends over 12 amino acids. CDR3 nucleotide sequence: TGTGCCAGTGGTACAGGCCCCTACGAGCAGTACTTC. This gives the protein CASGTGPYEQYF.

A word on this clonotype: A clone one base away is much larger, so this may be a read error. The rearrangement links TRBV27 to TRBJ1-6; the D is unclear. Germline V gene data show CDR1 as MNHEY and CDR2 as SMNVEV (reference sequence). The CDR3 consists of 13 residues. Trimming removed 10 bases at V and 14 bases at J, with 21 bases between. The CDR3 is CANKKRAEVTLHF. CDR3 bases: TGTGCCAACAAAAAGCGGGCAGAGGTGACCCTCCACTTT.

This clonotype was observed at least ten times. V and J are TRBV27 and TRBJ1-2; 7 bases are shared with TRBD1. J gave up 5 bases and V 5 bases, and 8 bases lay outside the gene matches. The CDR3 has 14 residues. Germline V gene lookup returns CDR1 MNHEY and CDR2 SMNVEV (reference sequence). The CDR3 loop reads CASSANRGGYGYTF. The CDR3 DNA is TGTGCCAGCAGTGCGAACAGGGGCGGGTATGGCTACACCTTC.

This chain joins TRBV20-1 and TRBJ1-3; 8 bases align to TRBD1. The CDR3 loop spans 14 amino acids. Trimming cost V 5 bases and J 5 bases; bases outside gene matches: 8. Germline-derived CDR1 and CDR2 are DFQATT and SNEGSKA (reference sequence). The CDR3 sequence: CSARDRGLRNTIYF. CDR3 bases: TGCAGTGCTCGCGACAGGGGCTTACGAAACACCATATATTTT.